Following are 14 T cell receptor beta chains from one sample sequenced in a study of technical replicates of blood from several donors. TCRdb's copy holds only in-frame clones and misses some; the assay was immunoSEQ multiplex PCR. The data contain approximately 51,000 clones, 90% to 95% of them singletons. What was sequenced was PBMCs. These receptor sequences come from a human donor in good health. Some clones in this sample may be carry-over from other donors' samples.

This rearrangement joins TRBV5-1 to TRBJ1-3; TRBD1 is a possible D gene (5 bases). The germline V gene encodes CDR1 SGHRS and CDR2 YFSETQ. The CDR3 covers 14 residues. Between the trimmed V and J ends, which lost 2 bases and 3 bases, there was a span of 9 bases. CDR3 in amino acids: CASSLAGYGNTIYF. The CDR3 region has the DNA TGCGCCAGCAGCTTAGCAGGGTATGGAAACACCATATATTTT.

The V and J genes are TRBV7-8 and TRBJ1-2, with 8 bases identical to TRBD1. This CDR3 has 15 residues. The germline V gene encodes CDR1 SGHVS and CDR2 FQNEAQ. With 2 bases clipped from V and 2 bases from J, the junction kept 4 bases outside the gene matches. The CDR3 DNA reads TGTGCCAGCAGCTTATGGGACAGGTCGAACTATGGCTACACCTTC. Translating it yields CASSLWDRSNYGYTF.

The genes are TRBV7-2 and TRBJ2-3; TRBD2 agrees at 11 bases. Losses at the gene ends were 4 bases for V and 6 bases for J; bases not matched to a gene: 6. CDR3 length: 15 amino acids. CDR1 and CDR2 (germline): SGHTA, FQGNSA. The CDR3: CASSWGTSGRDTQYF. The CDR3 region has the DNA TGTGCCAGCAGCTGGGGGACTAGCGGTAGGGATACGCAGTATTTT. Full variable domain (outside the CDR3, taken from reference TRBV7-2 and TRBJ2-3): GAGVSQSPSNKVTEKGKDVELRCDPISGHTALYWYRQSLGQGLEFLIYFQGNSAPDKSGLPSDRFSAERTGGSVSTLTIQRTQQEDSAVYLCASSWGTSGRDTQYFGPGTRLTVL.

The CDR3 is CASSSGTSGSDEQFF. The CDR3 region has the DNA TGTGCCAGCAGCTCTGGGACTAGCGGGAGTGATGAGCAGTTCTTC. The chain links TRBV7-3 to TRBJ2-1; 14 bases are a match to TRBD2. The CDR3 consists of 15 residues. V was pared by 4 bases and J by 8 bases, with 4 bases of the junction left unmatched. Germline V gene data show CDR1 as SGHTA and CDR2 as FQGTGA.

This clone was picked up one time. The chain combines TRBV4-2 with TRBJ1-2, with D possibly matching TRBD1 (5 bases). The CDR3 spans 15 residues. Deletions cut 1 base from V and 8 bases from J, with 17 bases between. CDR1 and CDR2 from the germline V gene are LGHNA and YNFKEQ. The DNA for the CDR3 is TGTGCCAGCAGCCAAGCTCAGGGAACCACATGGGGCTACACCTTC. Protein: CASSQAQGTTWGYTF.

The rearrangement uses TRBV6-4 and TRBJ2-7, with 7 bases aligning to TRBD2. J gave up 3 bases and V 8 bases, and 13 bases lay outside the gene matches. CDR1 is MRHNA and CDR2 is SNTAGT in the germline V gene. The CDR3 is 15 amino acids. CDR3 amino acids: CASPPRSGDCYEQYF. CDR3 DNA sequence: TGTGCCAGCCCTCCTCGCAGCGGGGATTGCTACGAGCAGTACTTC.

The V gene is TRBV27, the J gene TRBJ2-5; D may be TRBD1 (6 bases). This CDR3 spans 10 amino acids. Germline lookup yields CDR1 MNHEY and CDR2 SMNVEV (reference sequence). V was shortened by 10 bases and J by 7 bases, with 10 bases between the two germline ends. CDR3 in amino acids: CATPTGTQYF. Written as DNA, the CDR3 is TGTGCCACACCGACAGGGACCCAGTACTTC.

The chain carries TRBV4-1 and TRBJ1-1; 8 bases fit TRBD1. The V segment lost 2 bases and the J segment 4 bases; nucleotides outside the gene matches: 15. The CDR3 is 18 residues long. Germline assignment: CDR1 MGHRA and CDR2 YSYEKL. CDR3 DNA: TGCGCCAGCAGCCAATCTATCTTAAGGAGACAGGGGAGCACTGAAGCTTTCTTT. Translation gives CASSQSILRRQGSTEAFF.

The V gene is TRBV29-1, the J gene TRBJ2-7, with TRBD2 matching 12 bases. From germline, CDR1 is SQVTM and CDR2 ANQGSEA. This CDR3 is built from 17 residues. J gave up 2 bases and V 0 bases, and 8 bases lay outside the gene matches. CDR3 DNA: TGCAGCGTTGAAGATAGGGGCGGACTAGCGGGACCCTACGAGCAGTACTTC. Its protein product is CSVEDRGGLAGPYEQYF.

J is TRBJ2-7 and V is TRBV30; D is perhaps TRBD2 (6 bases). This CDR3 comprises 12 residues. V lost 3 bases, J lost 4 bases, and 10 bases lay in between. Germline V gene data show CDR1 as GTSNPN and CDR2 as SVGIG (reference sequence). CDR3: CAWSGGRYEQYF. The CDR3 region has the DNA TGTGCCTGGAGCGGGGGTAGATACGAGCAGTACTTC.

J is TRBJ1-2 and V is TRBV29-1, with D hard to call. V was pared by 0 bases and J by 8 bases, with 13 bases between. CDR3 length: 13 residues. From germline, CDR1 is SQVTM and CDR2 ANQGSEA. CDR3 sequence reads: CSVEDDPARGYTF. The CDR3 DNA reads as TGCAGCGTTGAAGATGACCCGGCGCGGGGCTACACCTTC.

This chain connects TRBV10-3 to TRBJ2-7; TRBD2 agrees at 8 bases. Germline CDR1 and CDR2: ENHRY and SYGVKD. The CDR3 consists of 15 residues. Unmatched junction bases numbered 6, after V lost 5 bases and J lost 0 bases. The CDR3 is CAISPVAGSSYEQYF. The CDR3, as DNA: TGTGCCATCAGTCCCGTAGCGGGGAGCTCCTACGAGCAGTACTTC.

This clone has a single count. The chain is built from TRBV28 and TRBJ1-5; possibly TRBD1 for D (5 bases). V gave up 7 bases and J gave up 5 bases, with 12 bases separating them. The CDR3 sequence is 13 residues long. Per the germline V gene, CDR1 is MDHEN and CDR2 is SYDVKM. CDR3 in DNA: TGTGCCAGCAAGTCGGGGGATCATCAGCCCCAGCATTTT. This translates into CASKSGDHQPQHF.

This clone was detected only a few times. V usage is TRBV15 and J usage is TRBJ1-2; D possibly corresponds to TRBD1 (6 bases). The ends were cut back, 3 bases at V and 8 bases at J, with 19 bases in the middle. Germline CDR1 reads LNHNV; CDR2 reads YYDKDF (reference sequence). This CDR3 is built from 15 residues. This chain's CDR3 is CATSREFTGKEGYTF. The DNA of the CDR3 is TGTGCCACCAGCAGGGAATTTACAGGGAAGGAAGGCTACACCTTC.